Below are 29 T cell receptor beta chains sequenced from a single sample in a study of cytomegalovirus exposure and HLA in healthy donors. A multiplex PCR was run with 60 Vbeta primers and 13 Jbeta primers. The data were produced by immunoSEQ multiplex PCR, yet TCRdb's version contains in-frame clones alone and is incomplete. The data hold some 150,000 clones, with 70% to 80% observed a single time. Specimen: PBMCs. The source of these receptors is a man aged 35 to 55 in good health and CMV-seronegative.

The chain combines TRBV15 with TRBJ2-1, with TRBD2 matching over 7 bases. Trimming cost V 8 bases and J 4 bases; bases outside gene matches: 8. Per the germline V gene, CDR1 is LNHNV and CDR2 is YYDKDF (reference sequence). The CDR3 loop spans 14 amino acids. CDR3 residues: CATGLRESYNEQFF. The CDR3 DNA is TGTGCCACCGGGTTGCGGGAGAGTTACAATGAGCAGTTCTTC.

The chain has TRBV9 and TRBJ2-5, with TRBD1 matching over 8 bases. V lost 4 bases to trimming and J lost 5 bases; unmatched junction nucleotides: 10. Germline V gene data show CDR1 as SGDLS and CDR2 as YYNGEE. There are 15 residues in the CDR3. CDR3 DNA sequence: TGTGCCAGCAGCCCTCGGACAGGGAGGACGGAGACCCAGTACTTC. It is translated as CASSPRTGRTETQYF. The complete variable domain, with remaining parts taken from reference TRBV9 and TRBJ2-5, reads DSGVTQTPKHLITATGQRVTLRCSPRSGDLSVYWYQQSLDQGLQFLIQYYNGEERAKGNILERFSAQQFPDLHSELNLSSLELGDSALYFCASSPRTGRTETQYFGPGTRLLVL.

The V gene is TRBV27, the J gene TRBJ2-3; D perhaps matches TRBD1 (6 bases). The CDR3 runs to 15 residues. Germline CDR1 reads MNHEY; CDR2 reads SMNVEV (reference sequence). Trimming took off 4 bases at V and 6 bases at J, with 17 bases between the two ends. CDR3: CASSSRQDLWDTQYF. CDR3 coding DNA: TGTGCCAGCAGTTCTAGACAGGACCTGTGGGATACGCAGTATTTT.

V gene TRBV6-1 combines with J gene TRBJ1-2, with D perhaps matching TRBD1 (6 bases). Germline-derived CDR1 and CDR2 are MNHNS and SASEGT. Trimming removed 4 bases from V and 5 bases from J, with 17 bases in between. This CDR3 comprises 15 residues. DNA of the CDR3: TGTGCCAGCAGTGTCGGGGCAGGGGTAGGGTATGGCTACACCTTC. Protein sequence: CASSVGAGVGYGYTF.

The chain has TRBV29-1 and TRBJ1-4; a weak D match, TRBD1 (5 bases). V lost 4 bases to trimming and J lost 9 bases, with 9 bases between them. The CDR3 is made up of 11 amino acids. Germline values: CDR1 SQVTM, CDR2 ANQGSEA. The chain's CDR3 is CSVGQGQKLFF. Written as DNA, the CDR3 is TGCAGCGTTGGGCAGGGCCAAAAACTGTTTTTT. The full variable domain, with the rest looked up from reference TRBV29-1 and TRBJ1-4, is SAVISQKPSRDICQRGTSLTIQCQVDSQVTMMFWYRQQPGQSLTLIATANQGSEATYESGFVIDKFPISRPNLTFSTLTVSNMSPEDSSIYLCSVGQGQKLFFGSGTQLSVL.

Only a few counts were recorded for this clone. This chain connects TRBV13 to TRBJ2-1; TRBD2 matches at 14 bases. Germline CDR1 reads PRHDT; CDR2 reads FYEKMQ (reference sequence). This CDR3 spans 15 amino acids. The V and J ends lost 5 bases and 10 bases, in that order; junction bases with no gene match: 7. CDR3 sequence: CASSVGTSGSGEQFF. CDR3 nucleotide sequence: TGTGCCAGCAGCGTCGGGACTAGCGGGAGTGGCGAGCAGTTCTTC.

This clone was seen more than once but under ten times. This chain joins TRBV5-6 and TRBJ2-3; TRBD2 matches 11 bases. The V gene end was trimmed by 4 bases and the J gene end by 0 bases; junction bases not matched to a gene: 10. The CDR3 is 18 amino acids. Germline V gene sequence: CDR1 SGHDT, CDR2 YYEEEE. The CDR3 here is CASSPGTSGTASTDTQYF. The CDR3 DNA reads as TGTGCCAGCAGCCCTGGGACTAGCGGAACCGCTAGCACAGATACGCAGTATTTT.

J is TRBJ2-3 and V is TRBV7-9; perhaps TRBD2 as D (5 bases). V dropped 1 base and J dropped 8 bases, with 16 bases sitting between them. CDR1 is SEHNR and CDR2 is FQNEAQ in the germline V gene (reference sequence). The CDR3 extends over 15 amino acids. CDR3 sequence: CASSLERGLRGTQYF. The CDR3, as DNA: TGTGCCAGCAGCTTAGAAAGAGGGCTTCGGGGTACGCAGTATTTT.

The chain couples TRBV9 to TRBJ2-4; TRBD2 matches 9 bases. The CDR3 spans 17 residues. The V and J ends lost 4 bases and 3 bases, in that order; junction bases with no gene match: 11. Germline V gene lookup returns CDR1 SGDLS and CDR2 YYNGEE. CDR3 coding DNA: TGTGCCAGCAGCTCGGGACTAGCTTATTTTGGCAAAAACATTCAGTACTTC. Translated, it gives CASSSGLAYFGKNIQYF.

The chain couples TRBV4-1 to TRBJ1-6, with D perhaps TRBD1 (5 bases). Trimming stripped 0 bases from V and 8 bases from J, with 14 bases between. This CDR3 has 16 amino acids. Germline CDR1 MGHRA, CDR2 YSYEKL. Written as DNA, the CDR3 is TGCGCCAGCAGCCAAGATATCGGGGGTGTTTATTCACCCCTCCACTTT. It encodes CASSQDIGGVYSPLHF.

This chain joins TRBV28 and TRBJ1-2; TRBD1 might be the D (6 bases). Germline values: CDR1 MDHEN, CDR2 SYDVKM. V lost 6 bases and J lost 2, with 13 bases in between. The CDR3 is made up of 14 amino acids. This CDR3 reads CASRTDRLNYGYTF. CDR3 nucleotides: TGTGCCAGCAGGACAGACAGGCTAAACTATGGCTACACCTTC.

V is TRBV29-1 and J is TRBJ2-7; possible D gene TRBD2, 5 bases. Germline V gene sequence: CDR1 SQVTM, CDR2 ANQGSEA. V was clipped by 7 bases and J by 2 bases, with 12 bases between them. The CDR3 covers 12 residues. The CDR3 sequence: CSGGPGTYEQYF. Written as DNA, the CDR3 is TGCAGCGGGGGTCCGGGAACCTACGAGCAGTACTTC.

The V call is TRBV27, the J call TRBJ2-5; 7 positions agree with TRBD2. The CDR3 is 15 amino acids. Germline CDR1 is MNHEY and CDR2 is SMNVEV (reference sequence). Trimming removed 8 bases from V and 4 bases from J; junction bases left unmatched: 13. CDR3: CASLKTPRERETQYF. DNA of the CDR3: TGTGCCAGCCTAAAAACCCCGCGGGAGAGAGAGACCCAGTACTTC.

The rearrangement links TRBV25-1 to TRBJ2-3; weak D call: TRBD1 (6 bases). V was trimmed by 3 bases and J by 6 bases, leaving 16 bases between them. Per the germline V gene, CDR1 is MGHDK and CDR2 is SYGVNS. CDR3 length: 15 amino acids. The CDR3 DNA reads TGTGCCAGCAGTGACTACAGGGTGGGTAGGGATACGCAGTATTTT. Its protein product is CASSDYRVGRDTQYF.

The CDR3 protein is CASSPGQGGNQPQHF. The CDR3, as DNA: TGTGCCAGCTCACCGGGACAGGGAGGGAATCAGCCCCAGCATTTT. The V gene is TRBV18, the J gene TRBJ1-5; 9 positions match TRBD1. The CDR3 consists of 15 residues. CDR1 is KGHSH and CDR2 is LQKENI in the germline V gene. Unmatched junction bases numbered 4, after V lost 3 bases and J lost 4 bases. The full variable domain, its missing parts supplied by reference TRBV18 and TRBJ1-5, is NAGVMQNPRHLVRRRGQEARLRCSPMKGHSHVYWYRQLPEEGLKFMVYLQKENIIDESGMPKERFSAEFPKEGPSILRIQQVVRGDSAAYFCASSPGQGGNQPQHFGDGTRLSIL.

This rearrangement joins TRBV27 to TRBJ1-1, with a tentative D call TRBD1 (5 bases). CDR1 is MNHEY, CDR2 SMNVEV, per germline (reference sequence). V was shortened by 6 bases and J by 4 bases, with 9 bases between the two germline ends. There are 12 residues in the CDR3. The CDR3 here is CASSVGGTEAFF. CDR3 DNA sequence: TGTGCCAGCAGCGTGGGGGGCACTGAAGCTTTCTTT.

This chain links TRBV15 with TRBJ1-4; D perhaps matches TRBD1 (6 bases). Between the trimmed V and J ends, which lost 3 bases and 4 bases, there was a span of 15 bases. CDR3 length: 16 amino acids. Per the germline V gene, CDR1 is LNHNV and CDR2 is YYDKDF (reference sequence). CDR3 residues: CATSSLTGQFNEKLFF. The CDR3 nucleotides are TGTGCCACCAGCAGTCTAACAGGACAGTTTAATGAAAAACTGTTTTTT.

The genes are TRBV4-3 and TRBJ2-3; 9 bases are shared with TRBD2. CDR1 and CDR2 from the germline V gene are LGHNA and YSLEER. CDR3 size: 19 residues. V lost 0 bases and J lost 2; bases outside the gene matches: 12. CDR3 sequence: CASSQDRIKTSGYTDTQYF. The CDR3 nucleotides read TGCGCCAGCAGCCAAGATCGAATCAAGACTAGCGGTTACACAGATACGCAGTATTTT.

The chain carries TRBV4-3 and TRBJ2-5; possibly TRBD2 for D (5 bases). The V end lost 0 bases, the J end lost 7 bases, and 15 bases lay between the germline ends. From germline, CDR1 is LGHNA and CDR2 YSLEER. There are 15 residues in the CDR3. The CDR3 region is CASSQDRHARGTQYF. In DNA form, the CDR3 reads TGCGCCAGCAGCCAAGATAGACACGCCCGGGGGACCCAGTACTTC.

This clone was seen a handful of times. The chain couples TRBV4-3 to TRBJ2-1, with TRBD2 matching over 8 bases. Losses at the gene ends were 3 bases for V and 6 bases for J; bases not matched to a gene: 4. The CDR3 is made up of 14 amino acids. Germline lookup yields CDR1 LGHNA and CDR2 YSLEER. The chain's CDR3 is CASSHDTSGNEQFF. The CDR3 DNA is TGCGCCAGCAGCCATGACACTAGCGGCAATGAGCAGTTCTTC.

This chain connects TRBV10-3 to TRBJ2-3; the D gene is possibly TRBD2 (5 bases). Trimming shortened V by 1 base and J by 1 base, and 15 bases separated the two germline ends. The germline V gene has CDR1 ENHRY and CDR2 SYGVKD. This CDR3 region has 17 residues. CDR3 residues: CAISEFPGGSGTDTQYF. The CDR3, as DNA: TGTGCCATCAGTGAGTTCCCCGGCGGTAGCGGCACAGATACGCAGTATTTT.

The chain recombines TRBV20-1 with TRBJ1-1, with D hard to call. Germline lookup yields CDR1 DFQATT and CDR2 SNEGSKA (reference sequence). This CDR3 has 11 amino acids. Trimming took off 6 bases at V and 8 bases at J, with 13 bases between the two ends. This chain's CDR3 is CSARRVSEAFF. The CDR3 DNA follows: TGCAGTGCGAGGAGGGTATCAGAAGCTTTCTTT.

This clone was detected only a few times. This chain uses TRBV7-6 with TRBJ2-1, with TRBD1 as a possible D gene (5 bases). The CDR3 has 18 amino acids. In germline, CDR1 is SGHVS, CDR2 FNYEAQ. The germline V and J ends were trimmed by 1 base and 6 bases, with 22 bases remaining between them. DNA of the CDR3: TGTGCCAGCAGCTTAGTTCAGGGTTCGTTTTCCCGGACCAATGAGCAGTTCTTC. Protein: CASSLVQGSFSRTNEQFF.

The chain couples TRBV5-1 to TRBJ2-3; a weak D match, TRBD2 (6 bases). V gave up 4 bases and J gave up 0 bases, with 15 bases separating them. CDR1 is SGHRS, CDR2 YFSETQ, per germline. CDR3 length: 16 amino acids. CDR3 protein: CASSPVADPSTDTQYF. In DNA, the CDR3 is TGCGCCAGCAGCCCCGTAGCGGACCCTAGCACAGATACGCAGTATTTT. The full variable domain, with the rest looked up from reference TRBV5-1 and TRBJ2-3, is KAGVTQTPRYLIKTRGQQVTLSCSPISGHRSVSWYQQTPGQGLQFLFEYFSETQRNKGNFPGRFSGRQFSNSRSEMNVSTLELGDSALYLCASSPVADPSTDTQYFGPGTRLTVL.

This chain links TRBV27 with TRBJ1-3, with D unclear. CDR3 length equals 15 residues. CDR1 and CDR2 (germline): MNHEY, SMNVEV (reference sequence). With 0 bases removed from V and 3 bases from J, the gap between germline ends came to 9 bases. The CDR3 DNA reads TGTGCCAGCAGTTTATCGACCGGGGTTGGAAACACCATATATTTT. Protein: CASSLSTGVGNTIYF.

The chain is built from TRBV29-1 and TRBJ2-7; TRBD1 matches 8 bases. Germline assignment: CDR1 SQVTM and CDR2 ANQGSEA. The CDR3 length is 14 residues. V trimming: 4 bases; J trimming: 9 bases; junction bases outside the gene matches: 14. The DNA of the CDR3 is TGCAGCGTTGGGCAGGACAGGGACTCGATCGGGCAGTACTTC. Its protein is CSVGQDRDSIGQYF.

The V and J genes are TRBV6-5 and TRBJ2-1, with 9 nucleotides matching TRBD2. Germline V gene lookup returns CDR1 MNHEY and CDR2 SVGAGI. The CDR3 sequence is 15 residues long. The junction had 8 bases not matched to a gene; V was cut back by 4 bases and J by 7 bases. The CDR3 here is CASSFVAGDGNEQFF. The CDR3 DNA is TGTGCCAGCAGTTTTGTAGCGGGAGATGGGAATGAGCAGTTCTTC.

This chain links TRBV6-5 with TRBJ2-3; no firm D call. The CDR3 is made up of 16 amino acids. Trimming removed 1 base at V and 2 bases at J, with 13 bases between. Looked up from germline, CDR1 is MNHEY and CDR2 is SVGAGI. CDR3 bases: TGTGCCAGCAGTTACTGGAACGAGGCAGACACAGATACGCAGTATTTT. Protein sequence: CASSYWNEADTDTQYF.

The chain uses TRBV6-1 and TRBJ1-4; TRBD1 is a possible D gene (5 bases). Germline V gene lookup returns CDR1 MNHNS and CDR2 SASEGT. The CDR3 loop spans 13 amino acids. Trimming cost V 7 bases and J 3 bases, with 9 bases left between them. CDR3 amino acids: CASTGVANEKLFF. CDR3 DNA sequence: TGTGCCAGCACGGGGGTGGCTAATGAAAAACTGTTTTTT.